Each of the 14 T cell receptor beta chains below was sequenced from the same sample in a study of graft-versus-host responses after intestinal transplantation. The protocol was immunoSEQ multiplex PCR, while the TCRdb copy is restricted to in-frame clones and leaves out a portion. Of 15,000 to 20,000 clones listed, over 35% are singletons. Material: alloreactive CD4+ T cells from a mixed lymphocyte reaction culture, obtained before intestinal transplant. This sample's subset: CFSE-low proliferating T cells sorted from roughly 6-day pre-transplant mixed lymphocyte reaction (GvH or HvG direction). All receptors come from a human patient who received an intestinal transplant.

The V call is TRBV9, the J call TRBJ2-3; D call uncertain. Trimming cost V 4 bases and J 0 bases, with 9 bases left between them. Germline V gene sequence: CDR1 SGDLS, CDR2 YYNGEE. CDR3 length: 14 amino acids. The CDR3 loop is CASSQQPSTDTQYF. In DNA, the CDR3 is TGTGCCAGCAGCCAACAGCCTAGCACAGATACGCAGTATTTT.

The chain is built from TRBV18 and TRBJ2-1; D is perhaps TRBD2 (5 bases). This CDR3 comprises 14 residues. Germline CDR1 is KGHSH and CDR2 is LQKENI. V lost 1 base and J lost 2, with 6 bases in between. The CDR3 here is CASSPREPYNEQFF. The CDR3 nucleotides read TGTGCCAGCTCACCACGGGAGCCCTACAATGAGCAGTTCTTC.

This clone has a handful of counts. The chain uses TRBV11-3 and TRBJ2-3, with TRBD2 matching 8 bases. Germline V gene data show CDR1 as SGHNT and CDR2 as YENEEA. V shed 8 bases, J shed 5 bases, and the junction held 9 bases outside the gene matches. The CDR3 sequence is 14 residues long. This chain's CDR3 is CASRLRGAIDTQYF. CDR3 DNA: TGTGCCAGCCGTCTGCGGGGGGCGATAGATACGCAGTATTTT.

This clone showed up just a few times. The CDR3 bases are TGCAGCGCAAATGTCATCGGCGGACAGGGGGCCTATGGCTACACCTTC. The encoded protein is CSANVIGGQGAYGYTF. The J gene is TRBJ1-2, the V gene TRBV29-1, with 11 positions matching TRBD1. CDR1 SQVTM and CDR2 ANQGSEA come from the germline V gene. CDR3 length: 16 amino acids. The V segment lost 7 bases and the J segment 4 bases; nucleotides outside the gene matches: 14.

The chain has TRBV7-3 and TRBJ2-3; weak D call: TRBD2 (6 bases). Trimming removed 0 bases from V and 3 bases from J, with 10 bases in between. The CDR3 consists of 15 residues. Germline V gene lookup returns CDR1 SGHTA and CDR2 FQGTGA. The CDR3 coding sequence is TGTGCCAGCAGCTTAACGGGGGGTATTACAGATACGCAGTATTTT. This gives the protein CASSLTGGITDTQYF.

The chain links TRBV7-3 to TRBJ1-6; D gene ambiguous. The CDR3 loop spans 15 amino acids. V lost 3 bases, J lost 8 bases, and 14 bases lay in between. The germline gives CDR1 SGHTA, CDR2 FQGTGA. This CDR3 is CASSFVGRKDSPLHF. CDR3 DNA: TGTGCCAGCAGCTTCGTCGGCAGGAAAGATTCACCCCTCCACTTT.

The J gene is TRBJ1-5, the V gene TRBV9; D is possibly TRBD1 (6 bases). CDR1 and CDR2 (germline): SGDLS, YYNGEE. The CDR3 contains 18 residues. The V gene lost 4 bases and the J gene lost 4 bases, with 24 bases spanning the gap. The CDR3 coding sequence is TGTGCCAGCAGCCCCCGACAGGTACTAAAGAGGGGTAATCAGCCCCAGCATTTT. Translating gives CASSPRQVLKRGNQPQHF.

This clone was observed a handful of times. The sample carries other DNA sequences with the same CDR3. V gene TRBV5-1 combines with J gene TRBJ2-5, with D possibly being TRBD2 (6 bases). The V gene's germline CDR1 is SGHRS and CDR2 YFSETQ. The CDR3 sequence is 13 residues long. V was shortened by 2 bases and J by 5 bases, with 10 bases between the two germline ends. The CDR3 nucleotides read TGCGCCAGCAGCTTTGGAGGGGCGGAGACCCAGTACTTC. Encoded protein: CASSFGGAETQYF.

The V call is TRBV4-2, the J call TRBJ1-6; the match to TRBD1 covers 7 bases. The V segment lost 0 bases and the J segment 5 bases; nucleotides outside the gene matches: 7. Germline CDR1 LGHNA, CDR2 YNFKEQ. This CDR3 is 17 amino acids long. CDR3 DNA: TGTGCCAGCAGCCAAGAACAAACAGGGGCGGATAATTCACCCCTCCACTTT. It codes for CASSQEQTGADNSPLHF.

The chain has TRBV6-1 and TRBJ2-7, with 8 bases matching TRBD1. The CDR3 sequence is 14 residues long. The junction had 7 bases not matched to a gene; V was cut back by 6 bases and J by 3 bases. In germline, CDR1 is MNHNS, CDR2 SASEGT. The CDR3 is CASSLRTGHYEQYF. The CDR3 bases are TGTGCCAGCAGCCTTAGGACAGGGCACTACGAGCAGTACTTC.

This clone occurred a few times. This sequence joins TRBV21-1 and TRBJ1-2; the D call in the table, TRBD1, was not verified against the DNA. TRBV21-1 is an annotated pseudogene. This CDR3 is built from 14 residues. The CDR3 protein is CASSKHRTNYGYTF. For the CDR3, the DNA is TGTGCCAGCAGCAAACACAGAACAAACTATGGCTACACCTTC.

This clone was detected only a few times. The rearrangement uses TRBV7-2 and TRBJ1-3; D unresolved. The germline V gene encodes CDR1 SGHTA and CDR2 FQGNSA. The length of the CDR3 is 17 residues. Trimming pared 0 bases from V and 4 bases from J, leaving 16 bases between. CDR3 coding DNA: TGTGCCAGCAGCTTAGCACAAGGAGGGTCGTGGGGAAACACCATATATTTT. This codes for CASSLAQGGSWGNTIYF.

Points on this clone: Other nucleotide sequences in the sample specify the same CDR3. The chain recombines TRBV30 with TRBJ2-2; the D is unclear. Looked up from germline, CDR1 is GTSNPN and CDR2 is SVGIG (reference sequence). The CDR3 runs 14 residues. The V gene lost 0 bases and the J gene lost 6 bases, with 11 bases spanning the gap. The CDR3 coding sequence is TGTGCCTGGAGTGTGCTTGTCGGGTCCGGGGAGCTGTTTTTT. It is translated as CAWSVLVGSGELFF.

V gene TRBV30 combines with J gene TRBJ2-6, with TRBD1 identical over 7 bases. Germline CDR1 reads GTSNPN; CDR2 reads SVGIG (reference sequence). This CDR3 comprises 18 residues. Losses at the gene ends were 2 bases for V and 3 bases for J; bases not matched to a gene: 13. The CDR3 bases are TGTGCCTGGAGTCTCCCGGGACAGTGGGGAAGTGGGGCCAACGTCCTGACTTTC. Protein sequence: CAWSLPGQWGSGANVLTF. Together with reference TRBV30 and TRBJ2-6, the CDR3 gives the full variable domain: SQTIHQWPATLVQPVGSPLSLECTVEGTSNPNLYWYRQAAGRGLQLLFYSVGIGQISSEVPQNLSASRPQDRQFILSSKKLLLSDSGFYLCAWSLPGQWGSGANVLTFGAGSRLTVL.